The 31 T cell receptor beta chains listed next were all sequenced from one sample in a study of cytomegalovirus exposure and HLA in healthy donors. The PCR used 60 Vbeta and 13 Jbeta primers. Profiling relied on immunoSEQ multiplex PCR, and the TCRdb table lists in-frame clones only, not all of them. The table lists 170,000 or so clones, around 81% of them singletons. What was sequenced was PBMCs. The receptors originated from a man in his forties or fifties in good health and CMV-seronegative.

The chain combines TRBV6-6 with TRBJ1-2; 7 bases map to TRBD1. The CDR3 contains 13 residues. The V gene's germline CDR1 is MNHNY and CDR2 SVGAGI (reference sequence). Losses at the gene ends were 2 bases for V and 6 bases for J; bases not matched to a gene: 3. The CDR3 DNA reads as TGTGCCAGCAGTTACGGGCAGGGGGATGGCTACACCTTC. Protein sequence: CASSYGQGDGYTF.

The chain couples TRBV5-1 to TRBJ2-1; TRBD1 might be the D (5 bases). This CDR3 is built from 13 residues. Germline V gives CDR1 SGHRS, CDR2 YFSETQ. V dropped 0 bases and J dropped 7 bases, with 8 bases sitting between them. The CDR3 coding sequence is TGCGCCAGCAGCTTGGGACAGTTGAATGAGCAGTTCTTC. Protein product: CASSLGQLNEQFF.

The chain is built from TRBV6-1 and TRBJ1-4; no reliable D call. V shed 1 base and J shed 8 bases, with 8 bases lying between them. CDR3 length equals 13 residues. Germline V CDR1 and CDR2: MNHNS, SASEGT. The CDR3 nucleotides are TGTGCCAGCAGTGAAGTGCACCGGGAAAAACTGTTTTTT. Translated: CASSEVHREKLFF.

The chain's CDR3 is CASSLIGRAHEQYF. The CDR3 region has the DNA TGTGCCAGCAGCTTAATCGGCAGGGCTCACGAGCAGTACTTC. The chain joins TRBV7-9 to TRBJ2-7; D possibly corresponds to TRBD1 (5 bases). In germline, CDR1 is SEHNR, CDR2 FQNEAQ (reference sequence). This CDR3 has 14 residues. V gave up 2 bases and J gave up 5 bases, with 13 bases separating them.

This clone was counted between two and nine times. The chain uses TRBV6-4 and TRBJ2-2, with 9 positions matching TRBD1. CDR3 length equals 15 residues. Germline-derived CDR1 and CDR2 are MRHNA and SNTAGT. V gave up 5 bases and J gave up 5 bases; unmatched junction bases: 6. CDR3 coding DNA: TGTGCCAGCAGTACACAGGGGGCGAGGACCGGGGAGCTGTTTTTT. Its translation is CASSTQGARTGELFF.

Note on this clone: At one of its ends the junction is not consistent with the germline gene, which may arise from a read error. The J gene is TRBJ2-3, the V gene TRBV6-1; tentative D call: TRBD1 (5 bases). The CDR3 totals 15 residues. Germline CDR1 is MNHNS and CDR2 is SASEGT. CDR3 in amino acids: CASREDRVPTDTQYF. The CDR3 DNA reads as TGTGCCAGCAGAGAAGACAGAGTTCCCACAGATACGCAGTATTTT.

The chain joins TRBV18 to TRBJ1-1; no definite D call. Trimming took 4 bases from V and 1 from J, leaving 13 bases between them. The CDR3 has 15 amino acids. In germline, CDR1 is KGHSH, CDR2 LQKENI. CDR3 amino acids: CASSRDGSGNTEAFF. In nucleotides, the CDR3 is TGTGCCAGCTCACGAGATGGCAGCGGGAACACTGAAGCTTTCTTT.

The chain links TRBV4-3 to TRBJ1-2; TRBD1 agrees at 9 bases. V dropped 4 bases and J dropped 4; count of bases not matched to a gene: 4. The germline CDR1 and CDR2 sequences are LGHNA and YSLEER. This CDR3 region has 14 residues. The CDR3 reads CASSLEDRGYGYTF. In nucleotides, the CDR3 is TGCGCCAGCAGCCTCGAGGACAGGGGCTATGGCTACACCTTC.

The genes are TRBV5-5 and TRBJ2-7; the D gene is possibly TRBD1 (5 bases). The germline CDR1 and CDR2 sequences are SGHKS and YYEKEE (reference sequence). The CDR3 runs 15 residues. With 1 base removed from V and 1 base from J, the gap between germline ends came to 12 bases. The CDR3 spells CASSLIPGRSYEQYF. The CDR3 DNA reads as TGTGCCAGCAGCTTGATTCCAGGGCGATCCTACGAGCAGTACTTC.

This clone turned up a few times. The chain recombines TRBV19 with TRBJ1-6; D is possibly TRBD1 (6 bases). CDR3 length equals 16 residues. Trimming cost V 6 bases and J 7 bases, with 19 bases left between them. The germline gives CDR1 LNHDA, CDR2 SQIVND (reference sequence). The CDR3 spells CASSQNRGARNSPLHF. The CDR3 DNA sequence: TGTGCCAGTAGCCAGAATCGGGGGGCGAGGAATTCACCCCTCCACTTT.

J is TRBJ1-3 and V is TRBV2, with 7 bases lining up with TRBD1. Per germline, CDR1 SNHLY and CDR2 FYNNEI. Trimming cost V 6 bases and J 2 bases; bases outside gene matches: 4. The CDR3 contains 14 residues. DNA for the CDR3: TGTGCCAGCAGCAGCGACAGGGCTGGAAACACCATATATTTT. Translating gives CASSSDRAGNTIYF.

CDR3 protein: CAWGRGYF. Here the CDR3 DNA reads TGTGCCTGGGGTCGGGGGTATTTT. The chain uses TRBV30 and TRBJ2-3, with D maybe TRBD2 (5 bases). Trimming took 5 bases from V and 14 from J, leaving 8 bases between them. The CDR3 length is 8 residues. Germline CDR1 is GTSNPN and CDR2 is SVGIG (reference sequence).

The genes are TRBV5-1 and TRBJ2-7; no definite D call. Germline CDR1 is SGHRS and CDR2 is YFSETQ. There are 14 residues in the CDR3. V lost 4 bases and J 2 bases, leaving 13 bases between the germline ends. The CDR3 DNA follows: TGCGCCAGCAGCATCACCATTGGCCCCTACGAGCAGTACTTC. Translated: CASSITIGPYEQYF.

The chain links TRBV7-2 to TRBJ2-3; TRBD2 aligns across 15 bases. The trim removed 1 base at V and 5 bases at J, leaving 4 bases unmatched. From germline, CDR1 is SGHTA and CDR2 FQGNSA. The CDR3 has 17 residues. The CDR3 spells CASSLGTSGGAIDTQYF. CDR3 coding DNA: TGTGCCAGCAGCTTAGGGACTAGCGGGGGGGCTATAGATACGCAGTATTTT. Full variable domain (remainder filled in from reference TRBV7-2 and TRBJ2-3): GAGVSQSPSNKVTEKGKDVELRCDPISGHTALYWYRQSLGQGLEFLIYFQGNSAPDKSGLPSDRFSAERTGGSVSTLTIQRTQQEDSAVYLCASSLGTSGGAIDTQYFGPGTRLTVL.

The V and J genes are TRBV5-8 and TRBJ2-5, with D perhaps matching TRBD1 (5 bases). The J call is doubtful: the DNA matches TRBJ2-7 better. Per the germline V gene, CDR1 is SGHTS and CDR2 is YDEGEE. The CDR3 has 13 amino acids. The DNA for the CDR3 is TGTGCCAGCAGCTTCAGGGTTTCCTACGAGCAGTACTTC. This translates into CASSFRVSYEQYF.

This clone came up once. The rearrangement uses TRBV5-1 and TRBJ2-5; D may be TRBD1 (6 bases). The CDR3 totals 14 residues. Trimming cost V 2 bases and J 3 bases, with 11 bases left between them. Germline V CDR1 and CDR2: SGHRS, YFSETQ. The CDR3 region has the DNA TGCGCCAGCAGCTTCCAACAGGGAGAAGAGACCCAGTACTTC. This gives the protein CASSFQQGEETQYF.

This chain connects TRBV7-2 to TRBJ1-4; D is possibly TRBD1 (5 bases). The germline gives CDR1 SGHTA, CDR2 FQGNSA. CDR3 size: 16 residues. The V end lost 3 bases, the J end lost 7 bases, and 18 bases lay between the germline ends. The CDR3 here is CASSFSMSGASEKLFF. The CDR3 region has the DNA TGTGCCAGCAGCTTCTCGATGAGCGGGGCCAGTGAAAAACTGTTTTTT.

The chain couples TRBV5-5 to TRBJ1-4, with unresolved D. Germline loops: CDR1 SGHKS, CDR2 YYEKEE (reference sequence). There are 12 residues in the CDR3. V was clipped by 4 bases and J by 7 bases, with 8 bases between them. The CDR3 sequence: CASSQDVEKLFF. CDR3 coding DNA: TGTGCCAGCAGCCAGGATGTTGAAAAACTGTTTTTT.

The rearrangement joins TRBV18 to TRBJ2-1, with a tentative D call TRBD1 (6 bases). Germline assignment: CDR1 KGHSH and CDR2 LQKENI. V was shortened by 3 bases and J by 5 bases, with 11 bases between the two germline ends. The CDR3 has 14 amino acids. CDR3 loop: CASSPRPGDNEQFF. DNA for the CDR3: TGTGCCAGCTCACCCCGGCCAGGGGACAATGAGCAGTTCTTC. Variable domain in full (rest from reference TRBV18 and TRBJ2-1): NAGVMQNPRHLVRRRGQEARLRCSPMKGHSHVYWYRQLPEEGLKFMVYLQKENIIDESGMPKERFSAEFPKEGPSILRIQQVVRGDSAAYFCASSPRPGDNEQFFGPGTRLTVL.

As regards this clone: The same CDR3 also results from other DNA sequences found in this sample. The V gene is TRBV29-1, the J gene TRBJ1-2, with 11 nucleotides matching TRBD1. The CDR3 runs 12 residues. The junction had 1 base not matched to a gene; V was cut back by 6 bases and J by 4 bases. The V gene's germline CDR1 is SQVTM and CDR2 ANQGSEA. The DNA for the CDR3 is TGCAGCGTGGGGACAGGGGGCTATGGCTACACCTTC. It codes for CSVGTGGYGYTF. Variable domain in full (rest from reference TRBV29-1 and TRBJ1-2): SAVISQKPSRDICQRGTSLTIQCQVDSQVTMMFWYRQQPGQSLTLIATANQGSEATYESGFVIDKFPISRPNLTFSTLTVSNMSPEDSSIYLCSVGTGGYGYTFGSGTRLTVV.

The rearrangement links TRBV11-3 to TRBJ1-2; TRBD1 might be the D (5 bases). Trimming took 4 bases from V and 1 from J, leaving 19 bases between them. The CDR3 consists of 17 residues. Looked up from germline, CDR1 is SGHNT and CDR2 is YENEEA. CDR3 DNA: TGTGCCAGCAGCTCGAGAGGAGTGGCGGGACTTAACTATGGCTACACCTTC. Protein product: CASSSRGVAGLNYGYTF.

The chain recombines TRBV2 with TRBJ2-7; D is possibly TRBD2 (5 bases). The CDR3 loop spans 14 amino acids. Germline-derived CDR1 and CDR2 are SNHLY and FYNNEI. V dropped 3 bases and J dropped 2 bases, with 11 bases sitting between them. The CDR3 region is CASSDEDSTYEQYF. The CDR3 DNA is TGTGCCAGCAGTGACGAGGACTCCACCTACGAGCAGTACTTC.

The chain is built from TRBV2 and TRBJ1-2; 10 nucleotides align to TRBD1. The V segment lost 7 bases and the J segment 8 bases; nucleotides outside the gene matches: 7. Germline CDR1 reads SNHLY; CDR2 reads FYNNEI. The CDR3 length is 13 residues. The CDR3 DNA reads TGTGCCAGCATTCCCGACAGGGGGCGCGGCTACACCTTC. It codes for CASIPDRGRGYTF.

The V gene is TRBV5-8, the J gene TRBJ1-1; 9 bases line up with TRBD1. The V gene end was trimmed by 4 bases and the J gene end by 11 bases; junction bases not matched to a gene: 12. This CDR3 spans 14 amino acids. CDR1 and CDR2 (germline): SGHTS, YDEGEE. For the CDR3, the DNA is TGTGCCAGCAGCCTGGGACAGGGATGGATGTCGGCTTTCTTT. The encoded protein is CASSLGQGWMSAFF.

This clone appeared a few times. The CDR3 reads CAGTGVGGDGYTF. In nucleotides, the CDR3 is TGTGCCGGGACAGGGGTTGGGGGTGATGGCTACACCTTC. The rearrangement links TRBV2 to TRBJ1-2, with TRBD1 identical over 10 bases. CDR3 length: 13 amino acids. V gave up 11 bases and J gave up 6 bases; unmatched junction bases: 9. Germline V gene sequence: CDR1 SNHLY, CDR2 FYNNEI.

The count of this clone is one. V and J are TRBV27 and TRBJ1-1, with 9 bases lining up with TRBD1. Per the germline V gene, CDR1 is MNHEY and CDR2 is SMNVEV (reference sequence). The V gene end was trimmed by 3 bases and the J gene end by 6 bases; junction bases not matched to a gene: 8. The CDR3 covers 15 residues. As DNA, the CDR3 is TGTGCCAGCAGTTTTACCGGACAGGGGATAGCTGAAGCTTTCTTT. Amino acid sequence: CASSFTGQGIAEAFF.

The chain links TRBV11-2 to TRBJ2-7, with unresolved D. Trimming took off 3 bases at V and 1 base at J, with 10 bases between the two ends. Looked up from germline, CDR1 is SGHAT and CDR2 is FQNNGV. This CDR3 has 14 residues. The CDR3 DNA reads TGTGCCAGCAGCTTTGTCGGTGTATCCTACGAGCAGTACTTC. As protein: CASSFVGVSYEQYF.

V gene TRBV27 combines with J gene TRBJ1-1; D is unresolved. The CDR3 covers 13 residues. V gave up 7 bases and J gave up 8 bases, with 17 bases separating them. The germline CDR1 and CDR2 sequences are MNHEY and SMNVEV (reference sequence). The CDR3 region is CASTPTGSTEAFF. The CDR3 bases are TGTGCCAGCACCCCCACGGGGTCCACCGAAGCTTTCTTT.

The J gene is TRBJ2-7, the V gene TRBV27; D is uncertain. Trimming removed 5 bases from V and 7 bases from J, with 18 bases in between. The CDR3 spans 14 residues. The germline V gene has CDR1 MNHEY and CDR2 SMNVEV (reference sequence). CDR3: CASSKTGSLLEQYF. The DNA of the CDR3 is TGTGCCAGCAGTAAGACGGGTTCCCTCCTAGAGCAGTACTTC.

The chain recombines TRBV5-6 with TRBJ1-2; D unresolved. From germline, CDR1 is SGHDT and CDR2 YYEEEE. Trimming removed 0 bases at V and 8 bases at J, with 11 bases between. The CDR3 runs to 13 residues. This CDR3 reads CASSLAAERGYTF. CDR3 DNA: TGTGCCAGCAGCTTGGCCGCCGAACGGGGCTACACCTTC.

The chain has TRBV5-1 and TRBJ2-2; TRBD1 might be the D (5 bases). The CDR3 loop spans 17 amino acids. The germline gives CDR1 SGHRS, CDR2 YFSETQ. The V gene lost 0 bases and the J gene lost 4 bases, with 16 bases spanning the gap. Written as DNA, the CDR3 is TGCGCCAGCAGCTTGGCCGCCCAGGGCGAGAGCACCGGGGAGCTGTTTTTT. Its translation is CASSLAAQGESTGELFF.